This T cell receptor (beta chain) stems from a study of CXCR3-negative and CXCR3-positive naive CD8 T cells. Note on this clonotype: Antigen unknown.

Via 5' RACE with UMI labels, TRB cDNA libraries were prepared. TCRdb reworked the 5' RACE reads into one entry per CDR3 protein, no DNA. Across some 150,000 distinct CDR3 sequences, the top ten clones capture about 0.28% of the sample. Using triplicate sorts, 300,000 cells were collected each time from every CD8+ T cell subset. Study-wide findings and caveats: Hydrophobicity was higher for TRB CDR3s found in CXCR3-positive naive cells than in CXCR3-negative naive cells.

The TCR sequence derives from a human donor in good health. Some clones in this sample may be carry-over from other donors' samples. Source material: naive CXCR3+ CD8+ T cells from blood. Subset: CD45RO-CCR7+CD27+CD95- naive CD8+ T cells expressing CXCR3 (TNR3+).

CDR3 region: CASSGFQETQYF. The chain recombines TRBV7-6 with TRBJ2-5. This CDR3 has 12 residues. Germline loops: CDR1 SGHVS, CDR2 FNYEAQ.